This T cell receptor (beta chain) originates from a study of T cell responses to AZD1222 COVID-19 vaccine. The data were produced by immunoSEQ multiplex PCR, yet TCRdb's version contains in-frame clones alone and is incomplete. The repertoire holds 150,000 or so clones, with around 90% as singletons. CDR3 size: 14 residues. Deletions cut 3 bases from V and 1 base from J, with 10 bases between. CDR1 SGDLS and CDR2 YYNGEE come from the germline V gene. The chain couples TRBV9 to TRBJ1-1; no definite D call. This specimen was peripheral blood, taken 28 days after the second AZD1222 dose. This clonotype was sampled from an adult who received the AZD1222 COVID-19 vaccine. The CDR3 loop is CASSEAPQNTEAFF. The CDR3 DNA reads TGTGCCAGCAGCGAGGCCCCACAGAACACTGAAGCTTTCTTT.